Each of the 9 T cell receptor beta chains below was sequenced from the same sample in a study of cytomegalovirus exposure and HLA in healthy donors. PCR primers comprised 60 Vbeta and 13 Jbeta primers. Produced via immunoSEQ multiplex PCR; TCRdb's table is partial and in-frame only. In the table there are approximately 180,000 clones, roughly three quarters of which are singletons. Sequenced sample: PBMCs. Every receptor here comes from a woman in her forties or fifties in good health and CMV-seronegative.

The V and J genes are TRBV9 and TRBJ1-1, with D unclear. Germline values: CDR1 SGDLS, CDR2 YYNGEE. The CDR3 totals 16 residues. The V end lost 0 bases, the J end lost 0 bases, and 12 bases lay between the germline ends. The CDR3 DNA reads as TGTGCCAGCAGCGTAGGCATAACGGGGATGAACACTGAAGCTTTCTTT. Protein: CASSVGITGMNTEAFF.

V and J are TRBV5-1 and TRBJ2-5; a weak D match, TRBD1 (6 bases). The CDR3 totals 15 residues. Germline V gene sequence: CDR1 SGHRS, CDR2 YFSETQ. Trimming stripped 4 bases from V and 0 bases from J, with 13 bases between. The CDR3 protein is CASSPGWTDQETQYF. The CDR3 bases are TGCGCCAGCAGCCCCGGATGGACAGACCAAGAGACCCAGTACTTC.

The rearrangement links TRBV7-3 to TRBJ2-7, with a possible D match to TRBD1 (5 bases). The length of the CDR3 is 14 residues. V was trimmed by 1 base and J by 4 bases, leaving 11 bases between them. Germline lookup yields CDR1 SGHTA and CDR2 FQGTGA. The CDR3 nucleotides are TGTGCCAGCAGCTTAAGGCAGGGTCCATACGAGCAGTACTTC. Amino acids: CASSLRQGPYEQYF.

The chain carries TRBV7-9 and TRBJ1-1; D unclear. Germline CDR1 is SEHNR and CDR2 is FQNEAQ (reference sequence). Between the trimmed V and J ends, which lost 6 bases and 0 bases, there was a span of 5 bases. This CDR3 spans 12 amino acids. CDR3 sequence (DNA): TGTGCCAGCAGTGCTATGAACACTGAAGCTTTCTTT. Its protein is CASSAMNTEAFF.

J is TRBJ2-1 and V is TRBV19; 9 bases match TRBD2. CDR1 and CDR2 (germline): LNHDA, SQIVND (reference sequence). Trimming at V came to 1 base and at J to 8 bases, leaving 9 bases not matched to a gene. The CDR3 consists of 16 residues. The CDR3 sequence is CASSIGAGGPQDEQFF. CDR3 coding DNA: TGTGCCAGTAGTATAGGTGCGGGAGGGCCCCAGGATGAGCAGTTCTTC.

CDR3: CASRGTGEFRYTF. In DNA form, the CDR3 reads TGTGCCAGCAGGGGGACAGGGGAATTTCGCTACACCTTC. The chain combines TRBV2 with TRBJ1-2; 10 bases line up with TRBD1. Germline trimming cut 6 bases from V and 9 bases from J; bases unmatched to any gene: 7. CDR1 and CDR2 (germline): SNHLY, FYNNEI. The length of the CDR3 is 13 residues.

This clone was observed a handful of times. The chain employs TRBV10-3 and TRBJ1-2, with 8 bases aligning to TRBD1. Germline V gene data show CDR1 as ENHRY and CDR2 as SYGVKD. Losses at the gene ends were 8 bases for V and 2 bases for J; bases not matched to a gene: 4. The CDR3 is 13 amino acids. Here the CDR3 reads CAIGQGYNYGYTF. In nucleotides, the CDR3 is TGTGCCATCGGACAGGGATACAACTATGGCTACACCTTC.

The chain has TRBV9 and TRBJ1-2; D is undetermined. The CDR3 has 14 residues. V lost 0 bases and J 4 bases, leaving 10 bases between the germline ends. The germline V gene has CDR1 SGDLS and CDR2 YYNGEE. CDR3 bases: TGTGCCAGCAGCGTAGCTAACCCCGGCTATGGCTACACCTTC. As protein: CASSVANPGYGYTF.

The rearrangement links TRBV7-9 to TRBJ1-3, with a possible D match to TRBD1 (6 bases). Germline CDR1 and CDR2: SEHNR and FQNEAQ (reference sequence). V gave up 5 bases and J gave up 8 bases, with 10 bases separating them. The CDR3 runs to 12 residues. CDR3 nucleotides: TGTGCCAGCAGCATACAGGGACACACCATATATTTT. Amino acids: CASSIQGHTIYF.